The clone carrying this T cell receptor beta chain showed up just once. Participants reported their clinical history, and cohort assignment relied on those reports. Produced via immunoSEQ multiplex PCR; TCRdb's table is partial and in-frame only. The sample includes roughly 180,000 clones, about 83% of them seen just once. This sample was included in a study of blood T cell repertoires in COVID-19. CDR1 is SGHTS, CDR2 YDEGEE, per germline. V trimming: 0 bases; J trimming: 2 bases; junction bases outside the gene matches: 3. This CDR3 spans 15 amino acids. Input material: PBMCs or T cells enriched from blood (not recorded which). V usage is TRBV5-8 and J usage is TRBJ2-3; 7 positions agree with TRBD2. The sequence was obtained from a woman under 40 who had recovered from COVID-19. Here the CDR3 DNA reads TGTGCCAGCAGCTTGGCTAGCGGCTACACAGATACGCAGTATTTT. This codes for CASSLASGYTDTQYF.